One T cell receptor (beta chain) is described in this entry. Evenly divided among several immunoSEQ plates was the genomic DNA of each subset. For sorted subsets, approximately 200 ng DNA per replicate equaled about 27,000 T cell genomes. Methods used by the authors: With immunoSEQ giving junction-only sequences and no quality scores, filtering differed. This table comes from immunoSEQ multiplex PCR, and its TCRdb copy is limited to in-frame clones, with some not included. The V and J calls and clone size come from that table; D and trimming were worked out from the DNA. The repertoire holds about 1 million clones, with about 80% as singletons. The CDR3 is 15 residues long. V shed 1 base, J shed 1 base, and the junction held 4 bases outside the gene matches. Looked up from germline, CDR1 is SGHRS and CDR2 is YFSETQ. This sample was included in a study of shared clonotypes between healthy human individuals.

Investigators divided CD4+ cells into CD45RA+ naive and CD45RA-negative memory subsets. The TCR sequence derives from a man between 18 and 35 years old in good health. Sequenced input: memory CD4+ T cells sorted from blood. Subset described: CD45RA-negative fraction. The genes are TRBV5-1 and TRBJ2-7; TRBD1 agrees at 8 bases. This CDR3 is CASSLRTGPSYEQYF. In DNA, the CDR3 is TGCGCCAGCAGCTTGCGGACAGGGCCATCCTACGAGCAGTACTTC.